The 7 T cell receptor beta chains below come from one sample, sequenced in a study of T cell changes during pregnancy in multiple sclerosis. The method was immunoSEQ multiplex PCR; TCRdb's version includes in-frame clones alone and lacks a portion of them. Of about 80,000 clones in the sample, roughly nine tenths are singletons; the top ten hold more than 1.4%. The specimen was peripheral blood, collected before pregnancy. These receptor sequences come from a female donor with multiple sclerosis, enrolled in a pregnancy study.

V usage is TRBV5-4 and J usage is TRBJ2-5; a weak D match, TRBD2 (7 bases). CDR1 is SGHNT and CDR2 is YYREEE in the germline V gene (reference sequence). The CDR3 is 15 amino acids. The V gene lost 4 bases and the J gene lost 6 bases, with 19 bases spanning the gap. The CDR3 DNA reads TGTGCCAGCAGCCCGGAGAGGGGGGGGGATAAGACCCAGTACTTC. Its translation: CASSPERGGDKTQYF.

J is TRBJ1-1 and V is TRBV21-1. TRBV21-1 is a pseudogene segment. The CDR3 is 14 residues long. The DNA for the CDR3 is TGTGCCAGCAGCCCCCAACCTGGGGGGACTGAAGCTTTCTTT. It translates to CASSPQPGGTEAFF.

The chain couples TRBV11-2 to TRBJ1-5; D call uncertain. The CDR3 has 13 amino acids. The germline V gene encodes CDR1 SGHAT and CDR2 FQNNGV. Trimming removed 0 bases at V and 6 bases at J, with 6 bases between. The CDR3 sequence is CASSLDLGQPQHF. The DNA of the CDR3 is TGTGCCAGCAGCTTAGATCTCGGTCAGCCCCAGCATTTT.

V is TRBV10-3 and J is TRBJ1-2; unclear D gene. The CDR3 is 14 amino acids. Germline V gene lookup returns CDR1 ENHRY and CDR2 SYGVKD. V lost 3 bases and J lost 1, with 9 bases in between. The CDR3 nucleotides read TGTGCCATCAGTGAACCCGTACTTAACTATGGCTACACCTTC. Amino acid sequence: CAISEPVLNYGYTF.

The chain carries TRBV2 and TRBJ1-2; D not certain. Per germline, CDR1 SNHLY and CDR2 FYNNEI. V lost 7 bases, J lost 1 base, and 10 bases lay in between. CDR3 length: 13 residues. The CDR3 reads CASILGSNYGYTF. The CDR3, as DNA: TGTGCCAGCATACTGGGCAGTAACTATGGCTACACCTTC.

The V gene is TRBV7-9, the J gene TRBJ2-7, with D perhaps TRBD1 (5 bases). The V and J ends lost 5 bases and 3 bases respectively, with 8 bases between them. The CDR3 extends over 12 amino acids. Looked up from germline, CDR1 is SEHNR and CDR2 is FQNEAQ (reference sequence). The CDR3 DNA is TGTGCCAGCAGCGGTACAGGCTACGAGCAGTACTTC. Translating it yields CASSGTGYEQYF.

The chain couples TRBV2 to TRBJ1-5; 9 bases agree with TRBD1. The V and J ends lost 3 bases and 5 bases, in that order; junction bases with no gene match: 2. In germline, CDR1 is SNHLY, CDR2 FYNNEI. There are 14 residues in the CDR3. DNA for the CDR3: TGTGCCAGCAGTGACGACAGGGGGGATCAGCCCCAGCATTTT. It yields the protein CASSDDRGDQPQHF.